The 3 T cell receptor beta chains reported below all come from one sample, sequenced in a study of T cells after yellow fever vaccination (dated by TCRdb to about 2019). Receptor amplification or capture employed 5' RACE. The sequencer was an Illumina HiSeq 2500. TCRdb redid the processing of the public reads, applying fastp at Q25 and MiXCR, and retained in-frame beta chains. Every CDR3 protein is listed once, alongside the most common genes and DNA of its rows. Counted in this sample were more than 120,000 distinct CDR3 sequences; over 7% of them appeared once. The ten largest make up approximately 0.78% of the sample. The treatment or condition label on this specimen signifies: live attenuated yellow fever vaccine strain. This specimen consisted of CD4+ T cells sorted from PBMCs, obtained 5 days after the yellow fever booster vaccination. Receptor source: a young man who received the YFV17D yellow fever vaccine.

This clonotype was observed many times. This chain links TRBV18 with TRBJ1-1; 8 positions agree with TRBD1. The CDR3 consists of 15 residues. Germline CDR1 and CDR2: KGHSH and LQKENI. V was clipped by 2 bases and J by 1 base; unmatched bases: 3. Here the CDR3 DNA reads TGTGCCAGCTCACCAAAGACAGGGGAGAACACTGAAGCTTTCTTT. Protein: CASSPKTGENTEAFF.

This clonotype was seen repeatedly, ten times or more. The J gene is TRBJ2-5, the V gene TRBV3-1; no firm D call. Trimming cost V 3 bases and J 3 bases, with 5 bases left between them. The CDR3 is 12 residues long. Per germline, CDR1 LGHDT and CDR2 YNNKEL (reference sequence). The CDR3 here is CASSQTEETQYF. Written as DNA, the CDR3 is TGTGCCAGCAGCCAGACGGAAGAGACCCAGTACTTC.

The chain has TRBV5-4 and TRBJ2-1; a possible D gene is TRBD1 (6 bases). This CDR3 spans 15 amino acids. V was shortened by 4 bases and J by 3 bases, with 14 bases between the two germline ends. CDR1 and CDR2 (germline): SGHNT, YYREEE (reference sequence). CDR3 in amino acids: CASSIYRDSYNEQFF. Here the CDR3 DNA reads TGTGCCAGCAGCATCTACAGGGATAGCTACAATGAGCAGTTCTTC.